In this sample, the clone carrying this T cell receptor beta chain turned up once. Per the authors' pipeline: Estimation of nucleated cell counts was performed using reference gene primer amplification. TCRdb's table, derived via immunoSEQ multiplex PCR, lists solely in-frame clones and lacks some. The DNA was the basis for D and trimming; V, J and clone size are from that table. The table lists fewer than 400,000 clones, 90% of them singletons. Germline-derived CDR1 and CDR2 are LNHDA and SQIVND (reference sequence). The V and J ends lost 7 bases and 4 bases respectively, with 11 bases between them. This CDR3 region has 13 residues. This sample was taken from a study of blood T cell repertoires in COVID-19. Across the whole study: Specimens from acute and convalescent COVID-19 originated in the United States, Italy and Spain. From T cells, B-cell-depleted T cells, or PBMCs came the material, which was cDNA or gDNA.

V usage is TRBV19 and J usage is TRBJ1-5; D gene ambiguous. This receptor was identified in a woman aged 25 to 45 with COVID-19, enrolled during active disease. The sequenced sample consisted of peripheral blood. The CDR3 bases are TGTGCCAGTAACGACGTACAGAATCAGCCCCAGCATTTT. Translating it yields CASNDVQNQPQHF.